This T cell receptor beta chain was identified during a study of blood T cell repertoires in COVID-19. Across the study: Spain, Italy and the United States supplied samples that represented acute and convalescent COVID-19. The cDNA or gDNA used as material had been derived from T cells, B-cell-depleted T cells, or PBMCs.

V shed 7 bases, J shed 0 bases, and the junction held 9 bases outside the gene matches. This CDR3 spans 15 amino acids. CDR1 SQVTM and CDR2 ANQGSEA come from the germline V gene. In the original processing: Quantification of nucleated cells was approximated via reference gene primer amplification. Data came from immunoSEQ multiplex PCR; TCRdb stores just in-frame clones and leaves some out. The DNA gave D and trimming, while V, J and clone size come from that table. The profile shows some 47,000 clones, more than 75% of them singletons. The rearrangement links TRBV29-1 to TRBJ1-1; 9 bases match TRBD1. This receptor was taken from a woman aged 60 to 75 with acute or convalescent COVID-19. Sequencing was done on a sample of peripheral blood. The CDR3 bases are TGCAGCGCCGCAGGACAGGGGAGCTTGAACACTGAAGCTTTCTTT. Its translation is CSAAGQGSLNTEAFF.